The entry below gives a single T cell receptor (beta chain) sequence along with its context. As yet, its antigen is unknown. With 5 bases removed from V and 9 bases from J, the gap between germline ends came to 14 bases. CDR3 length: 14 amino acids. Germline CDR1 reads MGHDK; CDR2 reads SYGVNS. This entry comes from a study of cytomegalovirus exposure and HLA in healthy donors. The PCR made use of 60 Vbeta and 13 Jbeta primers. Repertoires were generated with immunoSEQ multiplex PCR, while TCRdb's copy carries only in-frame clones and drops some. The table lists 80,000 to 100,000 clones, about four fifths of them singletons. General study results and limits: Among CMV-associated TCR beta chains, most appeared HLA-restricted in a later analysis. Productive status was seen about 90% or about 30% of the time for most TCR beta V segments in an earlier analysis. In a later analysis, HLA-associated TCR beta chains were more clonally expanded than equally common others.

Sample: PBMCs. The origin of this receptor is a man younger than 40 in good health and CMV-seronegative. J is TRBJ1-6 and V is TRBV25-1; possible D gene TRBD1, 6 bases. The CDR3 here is CASSPQGGLSPLHF. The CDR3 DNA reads TGTGCCAGCAGTCCACAGGGTGGGCTTTCACCCCTCCACTTT.